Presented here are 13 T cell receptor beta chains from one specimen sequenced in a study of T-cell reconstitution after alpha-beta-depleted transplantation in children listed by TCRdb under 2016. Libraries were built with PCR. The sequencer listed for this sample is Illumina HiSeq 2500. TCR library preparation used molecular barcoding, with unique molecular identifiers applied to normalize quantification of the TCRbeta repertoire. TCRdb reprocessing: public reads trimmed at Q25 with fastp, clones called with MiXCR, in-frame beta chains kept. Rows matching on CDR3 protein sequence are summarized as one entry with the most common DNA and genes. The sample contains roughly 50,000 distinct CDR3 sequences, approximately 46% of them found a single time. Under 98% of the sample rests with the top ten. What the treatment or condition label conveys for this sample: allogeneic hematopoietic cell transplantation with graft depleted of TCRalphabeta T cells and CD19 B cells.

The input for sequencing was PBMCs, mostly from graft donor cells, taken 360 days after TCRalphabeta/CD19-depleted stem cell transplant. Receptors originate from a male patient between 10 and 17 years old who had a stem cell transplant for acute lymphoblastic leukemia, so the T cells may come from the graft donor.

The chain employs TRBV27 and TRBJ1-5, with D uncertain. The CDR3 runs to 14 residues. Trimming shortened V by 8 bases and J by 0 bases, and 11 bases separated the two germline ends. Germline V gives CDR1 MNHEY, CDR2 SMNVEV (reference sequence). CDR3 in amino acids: CASGPRDSNQPQHF. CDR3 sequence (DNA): TGTGCCAGCGGTCCACGGGATAGCAATCAGCCCCAGCATTTT.

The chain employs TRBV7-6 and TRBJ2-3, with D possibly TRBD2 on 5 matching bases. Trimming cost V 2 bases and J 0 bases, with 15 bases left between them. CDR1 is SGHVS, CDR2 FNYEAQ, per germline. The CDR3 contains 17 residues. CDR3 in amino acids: CASSLRRAVASTDTQYF. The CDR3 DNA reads TGTGCCAGCAGCTTAAGGCGGGCGGTTGCAAGCACAGATACGCAGTATTTT.

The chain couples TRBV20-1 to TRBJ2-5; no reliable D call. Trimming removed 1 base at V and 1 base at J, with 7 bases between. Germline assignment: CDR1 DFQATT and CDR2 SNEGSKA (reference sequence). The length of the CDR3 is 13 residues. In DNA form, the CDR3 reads TGCAGTGCTAGAGGGCCGGGCCAAGAGACCCAGTACTTC. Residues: CSARGPGQETQYF.

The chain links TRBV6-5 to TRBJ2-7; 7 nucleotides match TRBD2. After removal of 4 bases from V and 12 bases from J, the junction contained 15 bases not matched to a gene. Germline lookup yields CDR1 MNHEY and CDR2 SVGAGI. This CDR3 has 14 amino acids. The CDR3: CASSSWGGTQPLYF. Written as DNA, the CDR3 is TGTGCCAGCAGTTCCTGGGGGGGGACTCAACCTTTGTACTTC.

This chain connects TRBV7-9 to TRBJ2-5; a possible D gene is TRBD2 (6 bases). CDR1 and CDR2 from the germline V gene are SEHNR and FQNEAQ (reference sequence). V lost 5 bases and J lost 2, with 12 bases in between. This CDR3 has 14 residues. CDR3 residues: CASSPDYLQETQYF. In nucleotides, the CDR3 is TGTGCCAGCAGCCCGGACTACCTACAAGAGACCCAGTACTTC.

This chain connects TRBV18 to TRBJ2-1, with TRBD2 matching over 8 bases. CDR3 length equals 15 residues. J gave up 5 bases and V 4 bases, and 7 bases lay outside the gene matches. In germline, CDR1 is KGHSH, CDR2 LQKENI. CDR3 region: CASSQASGPNNEQFF. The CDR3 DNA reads TGTGCCAGCTCACAGGCTAGCGGGCCTAACAATGAGCAGTTCTTC.

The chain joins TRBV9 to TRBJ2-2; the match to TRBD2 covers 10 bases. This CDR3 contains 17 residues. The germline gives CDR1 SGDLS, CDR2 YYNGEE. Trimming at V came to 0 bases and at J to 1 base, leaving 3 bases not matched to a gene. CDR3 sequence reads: CASSVASSGRNTGELFF. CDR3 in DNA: TGTGCCAGCAGCGTAGCTTCTAGCGGGAGGAACACCGGGGAGCTGTTTTTT.

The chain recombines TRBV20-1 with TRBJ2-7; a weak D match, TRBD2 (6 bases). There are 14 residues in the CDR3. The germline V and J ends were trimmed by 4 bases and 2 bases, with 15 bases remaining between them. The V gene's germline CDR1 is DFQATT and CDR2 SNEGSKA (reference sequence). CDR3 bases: TGCAGTGCTACCTTTAGCGGACCGGCCTACGAGCAGTACTTC. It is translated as CSATFSGPAYEQYF.

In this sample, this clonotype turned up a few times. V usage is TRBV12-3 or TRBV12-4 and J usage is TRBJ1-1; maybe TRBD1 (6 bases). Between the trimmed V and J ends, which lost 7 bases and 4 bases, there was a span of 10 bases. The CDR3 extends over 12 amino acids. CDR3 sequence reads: CASTQGSTEAFF. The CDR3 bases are TGTGCCAGCACCCAGGGGTCCACTGAAGCTTTCTTT.

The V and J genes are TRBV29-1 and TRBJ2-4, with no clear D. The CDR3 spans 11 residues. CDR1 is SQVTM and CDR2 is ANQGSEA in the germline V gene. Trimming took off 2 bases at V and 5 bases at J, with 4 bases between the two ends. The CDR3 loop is CSVEFQNIQYF. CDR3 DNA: TGCAGCGTTGAATTCCAAAACATTCAGTACTTC.

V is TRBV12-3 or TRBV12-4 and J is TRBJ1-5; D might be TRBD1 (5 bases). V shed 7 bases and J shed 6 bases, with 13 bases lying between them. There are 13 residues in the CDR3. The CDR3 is CASTSQGIQPQHF. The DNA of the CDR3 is TGTGCCAGCACCTCGCAGGGAATTCAGCCCCAGCATTTT.

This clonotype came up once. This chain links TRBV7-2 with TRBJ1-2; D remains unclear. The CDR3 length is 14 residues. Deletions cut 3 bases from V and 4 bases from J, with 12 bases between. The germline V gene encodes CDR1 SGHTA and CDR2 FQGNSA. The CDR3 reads CASSFEGRLYGYTF. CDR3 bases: TGTGCCAGCAGCTTTGAAGGGCGGCTCTATGGCTACACCTTC. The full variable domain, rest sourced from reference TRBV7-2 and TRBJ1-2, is GAGVSQSPSNKVTEKGKDVELRCDPISGHTALYWYRQSLGQGLEFLIYFQGNSAPDKSGLPSDRFSAERTGGSVSTLTIQRTQQEDSAVYLCASSFEGRLYGYTFGSGTRLTVV.

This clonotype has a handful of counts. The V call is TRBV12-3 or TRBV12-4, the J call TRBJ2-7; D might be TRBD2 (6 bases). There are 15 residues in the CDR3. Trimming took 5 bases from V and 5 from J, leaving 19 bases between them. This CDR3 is CASSPSAGRTNEQYF. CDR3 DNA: TGTGCCAGCAGTCCCTCGGCAGGGCGGACTAACGAGCAGTACTTC.